The clone carrying this T cell receptor beta chain was picked up many times. A junction end diverges from the germline sequence, so it may reflect a read error. Diagnosing involved the use of clinical symptoms, serum thyroxine and TRAb, thyroid ultrasound and orbital computed tomography. The record originates from a study of T cells in Graves' hyperthyroidism and ophthalmopathy. Across the study: Blood from the periphery was taken at initial diagnosis, before any treatment.

CDR1 is SSHAT and CDR2 is FNYEAQ in the germline V gene (reference sequence). CDR3 length: 13 amino acids. Amplified regions were TCR beta CDR3 sequences from RNA transcripts. The HTBI primer set served for first-round RT-PCR of the TCR CDR3. TCRdb recomputed calls from the multiplex PCR reads with MiXCR, one row per CDR3 protein. The repertoire has over 250,000 distinct CDR3 sequences, about 25% of them found once; the top ten carry 25% to 30%. The sequencing input was blood. This receptor was identified in a man aged 40-49 years with Graves' hyperthyroidism that later progressed to Graves' ophthalmopathy. The chain carries TRBV7-7 and TRBJ2-5; no firm D call. CDR3 loop: CASSLMGQETQYF. CDR3 nucleotides: TGTGCTAGCAGCTTAATGGGCCAAGAGACCCAGTACTTC.